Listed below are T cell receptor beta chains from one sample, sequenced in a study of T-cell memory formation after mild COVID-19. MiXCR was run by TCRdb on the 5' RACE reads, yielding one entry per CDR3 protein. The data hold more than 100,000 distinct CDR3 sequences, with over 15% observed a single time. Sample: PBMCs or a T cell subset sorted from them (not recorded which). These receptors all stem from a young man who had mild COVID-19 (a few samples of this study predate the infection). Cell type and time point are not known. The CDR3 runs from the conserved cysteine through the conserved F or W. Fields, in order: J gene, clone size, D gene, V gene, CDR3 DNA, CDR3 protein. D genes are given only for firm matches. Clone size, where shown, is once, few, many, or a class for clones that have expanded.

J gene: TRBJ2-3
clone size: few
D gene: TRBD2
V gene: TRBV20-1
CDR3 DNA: TGCAGTGCTAGTAAGGGGAGCGGGGGATTCACAGATACGCAGTATTTT
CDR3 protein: CSASKGSGGFTDTQYF

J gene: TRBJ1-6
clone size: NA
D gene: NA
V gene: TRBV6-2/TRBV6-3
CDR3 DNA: TGTGCCAGCAGTACGGACGGAAATTCACCCCTCCACTTT
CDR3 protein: CASSTDGNSPLHF

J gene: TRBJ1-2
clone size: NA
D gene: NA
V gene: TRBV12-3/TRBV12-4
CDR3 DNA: TGTGCCAGCAGTTTAGAAACCTATGGCTACACCTTC
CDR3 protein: CASSLETYGYTF

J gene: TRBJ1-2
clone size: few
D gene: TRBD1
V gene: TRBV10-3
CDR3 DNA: TGTGCCATCACTGCGGACAGGACCTATGGTGGCTACACCTTC
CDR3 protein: CAITADRTYGGYTF

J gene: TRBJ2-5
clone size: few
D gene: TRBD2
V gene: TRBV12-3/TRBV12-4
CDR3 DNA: TGTGCCAGCAGCCCGGGGACTAGCGGGGGCGGTTACCAAGAGACCCAGTACTTC
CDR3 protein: CASSPGTSGGGYQETQYF

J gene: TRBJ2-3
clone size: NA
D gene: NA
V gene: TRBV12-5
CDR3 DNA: TGTGCTAGTGGTAGTTCCACAGATACGCAGTATTTT
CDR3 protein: CASGSSTDTQYF

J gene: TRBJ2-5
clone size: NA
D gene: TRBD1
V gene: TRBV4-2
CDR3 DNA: TGTGCCAGCAGCCCCACCGGGACAGCCCAAGAGACCCAGTACTTC
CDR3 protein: CASSPTGTAQETQYF

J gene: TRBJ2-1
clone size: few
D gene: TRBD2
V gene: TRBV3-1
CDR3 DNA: TGTGCCAGCAGCCCCCTCGTAGCGGGGCCTTACAATGAGCAGTTCTTC
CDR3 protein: CASSPLVAGPYNEQFF

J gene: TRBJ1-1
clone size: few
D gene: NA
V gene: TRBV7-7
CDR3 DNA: TGTGCCAGCAGCTTGACAGAGAACACTGAAGCTTTCTTT
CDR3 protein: CASSLTENTEAFF

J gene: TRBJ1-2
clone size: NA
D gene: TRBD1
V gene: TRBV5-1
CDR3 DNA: TGCGACAGCAGCACGGACAGGGCTCGTGGCTACACCTTC
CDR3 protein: CDSSTDRARGYTF

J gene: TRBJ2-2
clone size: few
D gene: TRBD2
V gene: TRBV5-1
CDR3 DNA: TGCGCCAGCAGCTTGTTCTCTAGCGGGGGTAACACCGGGGAGCTGTTTTTT
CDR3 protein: CASSLFSSGGNTGELFF

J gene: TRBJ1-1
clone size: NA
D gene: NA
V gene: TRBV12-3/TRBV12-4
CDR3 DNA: TGTGCCAGCAGTCACCGGGAGGACGGTGAAGCTTTCTTT
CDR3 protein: CASSHREDGEAFF

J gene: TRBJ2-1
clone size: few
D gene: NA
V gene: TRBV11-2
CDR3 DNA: TGTGCCAGCAGCCCCGCCAGCAATGAGCAGTTCTTC
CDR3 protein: CASSPASNEQFF

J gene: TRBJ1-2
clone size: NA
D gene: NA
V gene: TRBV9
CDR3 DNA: TGTGCCAGCAGCACAATCTATGGCTACACCTTC
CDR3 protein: CASSTIYGYTF

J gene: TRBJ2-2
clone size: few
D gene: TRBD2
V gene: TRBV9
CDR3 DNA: TGTGCCAGCAGCCCTTCCCGGTTCTGGGGGGGGAACACCGGGGAGCTGTTTTTT
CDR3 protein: CASSPSRFWGGNTGELFF

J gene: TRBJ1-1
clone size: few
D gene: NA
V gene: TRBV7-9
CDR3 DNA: TGTGCCAGCAGCCCCTGGCTGAACACTGAAGCTTTCTTT
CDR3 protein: CASSPWLNTEAFF

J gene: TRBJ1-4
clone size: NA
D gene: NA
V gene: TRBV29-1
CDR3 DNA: TGCAGCGTTGGAAACAGGGTGGCTAATGAAAAACTGTTTTTT
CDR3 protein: CSVGNRVANEKLFF

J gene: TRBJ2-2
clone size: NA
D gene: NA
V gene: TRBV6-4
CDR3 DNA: TGTGCCAGCAGTGTTGCACAGGGCGCGAACACCGGGGAGCTGTTTTTT
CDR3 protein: CASSVAQGANTGELFF

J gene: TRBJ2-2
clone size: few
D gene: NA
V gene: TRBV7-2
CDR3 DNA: TGTGCCAGCAGCTTATACGGGGCCTTCACCGGGGAGCTGTTTTTT
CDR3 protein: CASSLYGAFTGELFF

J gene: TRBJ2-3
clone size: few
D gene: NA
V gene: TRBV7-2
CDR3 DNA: TGTGCCAGCAGCTTATACGCCCTTCGCACAGATACGCAGTATTTT
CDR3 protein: CASSLYALRTDTQYF

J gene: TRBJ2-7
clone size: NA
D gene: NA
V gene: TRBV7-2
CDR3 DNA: TGTGCCAGCAGCTTTGCAGGGGATTCCTCCGAGCAGTACTTC
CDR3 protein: CASSFAGDSSEQYF

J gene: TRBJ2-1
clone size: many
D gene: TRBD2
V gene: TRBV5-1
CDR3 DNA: TGCGCCAGCAGCTTGGCTAGCGGGGGGATATATGAGCAGTTCTTC
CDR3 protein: CASSLASGGIYEQFF

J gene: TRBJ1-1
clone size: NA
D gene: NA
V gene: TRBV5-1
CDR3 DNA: TGCGCCAGCAGCTTGGACAGGGTTGGAACTGAAGCTTTCTTT
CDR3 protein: CASSLDRVGTEAFF

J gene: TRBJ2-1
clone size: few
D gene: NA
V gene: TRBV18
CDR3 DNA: TGTGCCAGCTCACCGCCTGGGGGAGGAGGGAATGAGCAGTTCTTC
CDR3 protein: CASSPPGGGGNEQFF

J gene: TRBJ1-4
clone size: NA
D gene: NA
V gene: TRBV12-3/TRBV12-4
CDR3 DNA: TGTGCCAGCAGTTGGTCGCGGGCTAATGAAAAACTGTTTTTT
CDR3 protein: CASSWSRANEKLFF

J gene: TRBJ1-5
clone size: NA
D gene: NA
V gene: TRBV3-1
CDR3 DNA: TGTGCCAGCAGCCAAGACCATGGGGGGTCCCAGCATTTT
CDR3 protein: CASSQDHGGSQHF

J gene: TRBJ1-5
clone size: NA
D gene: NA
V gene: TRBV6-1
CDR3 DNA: TGTGCCAGCAGTGAGTGGACGCCGCAGCCCCAGCATTTT
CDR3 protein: CASSEWTPQPQHF

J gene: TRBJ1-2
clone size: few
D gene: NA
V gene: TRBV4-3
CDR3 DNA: TGCGCCAGCAGCCAAGGGTCGGCGGGTAACTATGGCTACACCTTC
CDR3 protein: CASSQGSAGNYGYTF

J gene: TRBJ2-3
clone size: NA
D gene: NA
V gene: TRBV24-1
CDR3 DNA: TGTGCCACCAGTGAGAGGTCGACAGATACGCAGTATTTT
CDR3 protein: CATSERSTDTQYF

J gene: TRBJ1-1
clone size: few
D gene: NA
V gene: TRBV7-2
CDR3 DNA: TGTGCCAGCAGCACCCTGGGGTCGGGGTCCGCTGAAGCTTTCTTT
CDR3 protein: CASSTLGSGSAEAFF

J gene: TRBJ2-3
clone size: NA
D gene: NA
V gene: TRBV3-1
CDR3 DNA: TGTGCCAGCAGCTCAGGGGGGGGGTCCACGCAGTATTTT
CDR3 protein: CASSSGGGSTQYF

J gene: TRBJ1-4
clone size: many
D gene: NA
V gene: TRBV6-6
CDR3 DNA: TGTGCCAGCAATATGGTCAGAAGTAATGAAAAACTGTTTTTT
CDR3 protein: CASNMVRSNEKLFF

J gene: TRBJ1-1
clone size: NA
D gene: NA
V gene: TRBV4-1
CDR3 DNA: TGCGCCAGCAGCCAAGACCGATATCCAAGATTGACACCCAGGGACACTGAAGCTTTCTTT
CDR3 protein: CASSQDRYPRLTPRDTEAFF

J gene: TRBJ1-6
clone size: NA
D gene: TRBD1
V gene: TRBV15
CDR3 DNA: TGTGCCACCAGCAGAACCACCGGTGGGACAGGGGACTCACCCCTCCACTTT
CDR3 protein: CATSRTTGGTGDSPLHF

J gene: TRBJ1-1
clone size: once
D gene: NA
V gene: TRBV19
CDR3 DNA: TGTGCCAGTACCCCGGGGAATGCGGGGAACACTGAAGCTTTCTTT
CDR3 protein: CASTPGNAGNTEAFF

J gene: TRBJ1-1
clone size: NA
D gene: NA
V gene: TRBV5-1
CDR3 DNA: TGCGCCAGCAGCTCCACCCTAACATCGAACACTGAAGCTTTCTTT
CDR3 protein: CASSSTLTSNTEAFF

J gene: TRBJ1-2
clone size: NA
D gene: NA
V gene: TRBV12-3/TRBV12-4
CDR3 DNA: TGTGCCAGCAGTTTGCGGAGGGGCTATGGCTACACCTTC
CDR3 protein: CASSLRRGYGYTF

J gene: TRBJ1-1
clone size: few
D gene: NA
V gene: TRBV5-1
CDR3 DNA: TGCGCCAGCAGCCCTACGAGAGAGAGCGGTACTGAAGCTTTCTTT
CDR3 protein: CASSPTRESGTEAFF

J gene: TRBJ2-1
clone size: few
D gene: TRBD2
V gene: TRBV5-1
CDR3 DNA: TGCGCCAGCAGCGAACCGGGACTAGCGGGTACAAATGAGCAGTTCTTC
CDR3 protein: CASSEPGLAGTNEQFF

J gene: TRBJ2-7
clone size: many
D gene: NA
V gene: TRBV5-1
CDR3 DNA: TGCGCCAGCAGCTTGGCGGGGTCTGCAAGGGAGCAGTACTTC
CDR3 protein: CASSLAGSAREQYF

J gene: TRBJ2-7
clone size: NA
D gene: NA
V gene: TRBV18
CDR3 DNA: TGTGCCAGCTCACTCCCGGGAACCAAGATGTACTTC
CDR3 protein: CASSLPGTKMYF

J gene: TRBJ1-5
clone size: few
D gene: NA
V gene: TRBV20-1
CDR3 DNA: TGCAGTGCTAGAGATGATTCGGGGCCAAGAGGGCAGCCCCAGCATTTT
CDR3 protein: CSARDDSGPRGQPQHF

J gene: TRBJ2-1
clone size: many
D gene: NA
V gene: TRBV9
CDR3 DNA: TGTGCCAGCAGCGTACAAACCTACAATGAGCAGTTCTTC
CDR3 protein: CASSVQTYNEQFF

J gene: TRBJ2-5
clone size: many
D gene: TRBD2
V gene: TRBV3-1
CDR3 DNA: TGTGCCAGCAGCCAAGATCTTACTAGCGGGGGGCGGACCCAGTACTTC
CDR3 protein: CASSQDLTSGGRTQYF

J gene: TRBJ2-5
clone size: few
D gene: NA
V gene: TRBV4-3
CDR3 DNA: TGCGCCAGCAGCCAACAGGGATCCGAGACCCAGTACTTC
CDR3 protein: CASSQQGSETQYF

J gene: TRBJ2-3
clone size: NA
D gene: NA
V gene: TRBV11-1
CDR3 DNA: TGTGCCAGCAGCGGAAGTCGGTTTCTGATCGCAGATACGCAGTATTTT
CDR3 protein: CASSGSRFLIADTQYF

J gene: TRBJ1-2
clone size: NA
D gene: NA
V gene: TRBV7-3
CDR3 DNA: TGTGCCAGCAGCCCCTGGTCGGGGTCCAACTATGGCTACACCTTC
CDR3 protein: CASSPWSGSNYGYTF

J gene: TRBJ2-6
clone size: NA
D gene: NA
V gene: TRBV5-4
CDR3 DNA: TGTGCCAGTGAACGGGAATCTGGGGCCAACGTCCTGACTTTC
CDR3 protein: CASERESGANVLTF

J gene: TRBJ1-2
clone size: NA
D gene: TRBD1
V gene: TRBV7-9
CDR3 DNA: TGTGCCAGCGATCCTGGACAGGCTATCTATGGCTACACCTTC
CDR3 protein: CASDPGQAIYGYTF

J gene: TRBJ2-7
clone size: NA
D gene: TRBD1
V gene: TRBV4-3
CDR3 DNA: TGCGCCAGCAGCCTTACAGGGGGCGGTGACGACGAGCAGTACTTC
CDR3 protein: CASSLTGGGDDEQYF

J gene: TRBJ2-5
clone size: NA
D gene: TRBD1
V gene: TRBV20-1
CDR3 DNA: TGCAGTGCTAGACCAGGGACAGGGTGGGGGGAGACCCAGTACTTC
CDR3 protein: CSARPGTGWGETQYF

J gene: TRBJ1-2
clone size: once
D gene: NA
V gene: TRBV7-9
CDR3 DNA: TGTGCCAGCAGCTCCCGGGGCGGCCATGGCTACACCTTC
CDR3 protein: CASSSRGGHGYTF

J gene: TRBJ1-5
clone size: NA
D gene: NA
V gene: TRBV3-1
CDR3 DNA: TGTGCCAGCAGCCGGGGAGGATCGGGCAATCAGCCCCAGCATTTT
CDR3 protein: CASSRGGSGNQPQHF

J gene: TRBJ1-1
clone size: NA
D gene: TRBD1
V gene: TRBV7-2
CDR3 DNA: TGTGCCAGCAGCCCGACGACAGGGAGGGGAAGGACTTTCTTT
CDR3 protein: CASSPTTGRGRTFF

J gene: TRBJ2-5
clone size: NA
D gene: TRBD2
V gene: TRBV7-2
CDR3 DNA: TGTGCCGCGGACTCGGCTAGCGGGGCCATGAGGACCCAGTACTTC
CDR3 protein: CAADSASGAMRTQYF

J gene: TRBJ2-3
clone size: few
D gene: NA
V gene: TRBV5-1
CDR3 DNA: TGCGCCAGCAGCTTGGCCCGCAACCCAGATACGCAGTATTTT
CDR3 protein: CASSLARNPDTQYF

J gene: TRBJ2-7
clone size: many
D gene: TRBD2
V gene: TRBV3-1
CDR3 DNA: TGTGCCAGCAGCTTTAGCGGGGGACTCGAGCAGTACTTC
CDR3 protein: CASSFSGGLEQYF

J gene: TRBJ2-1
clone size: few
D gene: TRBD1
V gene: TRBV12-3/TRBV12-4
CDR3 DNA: TGTGCCAGCAGTATAGACAGGGGGTACTACAATGAGCAGTTCTTC
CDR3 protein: CASSIDRGYYNEQFF

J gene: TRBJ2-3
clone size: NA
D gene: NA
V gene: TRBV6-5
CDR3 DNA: TGTGCCAGCAGTTACATGGCGGTTAGCACAGATACGCAGTATTTT
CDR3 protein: CASSYMAVSTDTQYF